This T cell receptor beta chain comes out of a study of T cell responses to AZD1222 COVID-19 vaccine. As for the study in general: Combined were second doses at about 4 or about 12 weeks. Points from the study as a whole: Females made up more of the donors, who were largely white British, and clonal diversity may have come out too low. Recipients of two AZD1222 doses showed rising Spike-specific TCR breadth and depth.

Concerning this clone itself: Its specificity is not known.

Germline V gene lookup returns CDR1 SNHLY and CDR2 FYNNEI. The V and J ends lost 5 bases and 0 bases respectively, with 10 bases between them. The CDR3 extends over 14 amino acids. Assay: immunoSEQ multiplex PCR; the TCRdb copy retains only in-frame clones and omits some. This sample has approximately 140,000 clones, with over 90% found just once. The TCR sequence derives from an adult in good health. The chain combines TRBV2 with TRBJ1-1; weak D call: TRBD1 (5 bases). The sequencing here drew on peripheral blood, taken on day 0 of AZD1222 vaccination. The CDR3 loop is CASSQGGLNTEAFF. The CDR3 region has the DNA TGTGCCAGCAGTCAGGGAGGCCTGAACACTGAAGCTTTCTTT.